These T cell receptor beta chains were read from a single sample in a study of cytomegalovirus exposure and HLA in healthy donors. Profiled with immunoSEQ multiplex PCR; TCRdb holds only in-frame clones, not every one. The sample lists around 120,000 clones; 65% were seen once. Sequenced: PBMCs. Source of these receptors: a woman aged 40 to 50 in good health and CMV-seropositive. The CDR3 runs from the conserved cysteine through the conserved F or W. Fields, in order: D gene, J gene, clone size, V gene, CDR3 DNA, CDR3 protein. The D gene is left open where the match is weak. Size tells how often a clone was seen (once, few, many) or the class of an expanded clone, and some rows leave it out.

>-|TRBJ1-3|-|TRBV7-9
TGTGCCAGCAGTCCCAGCAGGTCTACCTCTGGAAACACCATATATTTT
CASSPSRSTSGNTIYF
>TRBD1|TRBJ2-5|-|TRBV4-1
TGCGCCAGCAGCGACGACGAGGGACAGGGGCAAGAGACCCAGTACTTC
CASSDDEGQGQETQYF
>-|TRBJ1-2|-|TRBV7-9
TGTGCCAGCACCACGACGGAGTATGGCTACACCTTC
CASTTTEYGYTF
>-|TRBJ2-3|-|TRBV18
TGTGCCAGCTGGGGAGGAGAACGGAGCTCTAGCACAGATACGCAGTATTTT
CASWGGERSSSTDTQYF
>-|TRBJ1-4|-|TRBV28
TGTGCCAGCAGTTCACGGACAGTTAATGAAAAACTGTTTTTT
CASSSRTVNEKLFF
>TRBD1|TRBJ1-1|few|TRBV5-1
TGCGCCAGCAGCTTGGACTCCCAGGGGGACACTGAAGCTTTCTTT
CASSLDSQGDTEAFF
>-|TRBJ2-1|-|TRBV4-1
TGCGCCAGCAGCCAGGAAGCGGGCGTCTCCTACAATGAGCAGTTCTTC
CASSQEAGVSYNEQFF
>TRBD2|TRBJ2-7|few|TRBV12-5
TGTGCTAGTGGTGTAAGCGGGAGACACGAGCAGTACTTC
CASGVSGRHEQYF
>-|TRBJ1-5|-|TRBV6-5
TGTGCCACAAGGGCGGGAGGGATCAATCAGCCCCAGCATTTT
CATRAGGINQPQHF
>TRBD1|TRBJ1-4|-|TRBV15
TGTGCCACCAGCTTTGACAGGGGGCTCTTTAGCGAAAAACTGTTTTTT
CATSFDRGLFSEKLFF
>-|TRBJ1-2|few|TRBV6-6
TGTGCCAGCAGTGACTTACTACAGGGTACGGATGGCTACACCTTC
CASSDLLQGTDGYTF
>-|TRBJ2-2|-|TRBV4-3
TGCGCCAGCAGCCAAGATCGTACGGGATCCGGGGAGCTGTTTTTT
CASSQDRTGSGELFF
>TRBD1|TRBJ2-1|-|TRBV11-2
TGTGCCAGCAGCCGGGACAGGGATAACAATGAGCAGTTCTTC
CASSRDRDNNEQFF
>TRBD2|TRBJ2-3|-|TRBV5-4
TGTGCCAGCAGCGGACTAGCGGGAGGAGTGACAGATACGCAGTATTTT
CASSGLAGGVTDTQYF
>TRBD1|TRBJ1-1|-|TRBV7-2
TGTGCCAGCAGTCGTGACAGGGGGCGGATCGCTGAAGCTTTCTTT
CASSRDRGRIAEAFF
>TRBD1|TRBJ1-4|-|TRBV7-9
TGTGCCAGCAGCTTAGTGTATGGCGGGACAGGGGGCGAAAAACTGTTTTTT
CASSLVYGGTGGEKLFF
>-|TRBJ1-2|-|TRBV4-3
TGCGCCAGCAGCCAAGAAGGAGGGGCTGGCTATGGCTACACCTTC
CASSQEGGAGYGYTF
>-|TRBJ2-2|-|TRBV19
TGTGCCAGTAGTGCTTTACAGTGGGCCGGGGAGCTGTTTTTT
CASSALQWAGELFF
>-|TRBJ2-1|-|TRBV6-4
TGTGCCAGCAGTGACTCACGGGAAGTTAGCAATGAGCAGTTCTTC
CASSDSREVSNEQFF
>TRBD1|TRBJ2-7|-|TRBV10-2
TGCGCCAGCAGAGATTCAGGGGGCGACGAGCAGTACTTC
CASRDSGGDEQYF
>TRBD2|TRBJ2-3|-|TRBV9
TGTGCCAGCAGCGTAGAACTAGCGGGAGGGCCTAGAGATACGCAGTATTTT
CASSVELAGGPRDTQYF
>-|TRBJ2-7|few|TRBV11-2
TGTGCCAGCAGCTTAGCTAGTCAGGGGTTCGAGCAGTACTTC
CASSLASQGFEQYF
>-|TRBJ2-3|-|TRBV28
TGTGCCAGCAGTTTGCCCCTCTCCTATAGCACAGATACGCAGTATTTT
CASSLPLSYSTDTQYF
>TRBD1|TRBJ2-5|-|TRBV19
TGTGCCAGTAGCCGAGGACAGGGCAGCAGTGAGACCCAGTACTTC
CASSRGQGSSETQYF
>-|TRBJ2-1|-|TRBV2
TGTGCCAGCAGTGATAAGCGTGCGCTCAATGAGCAGTTCTTC
CASSDKRALNEQFF
>-|TRBJ1-1|-|TRBV7-2
TGTGCCAGCAGCTTATTCGCAGGGTTTGAAGCTTTCTTT
CASSLFAGFEAFF
>TRBD1|TRBJ2-3|few|TRBV7-9
TGTTCCAGCAGCCCCCGACAGGGCCCAGATACGCAGTATTTT
CSSSPRQGPDTQYF
>-|TRBJ2-1|-|TRBV7-3
TGTGCCAACCACAGAAGCTCCTACAATGAGCAGTTCTTC
CANHRSSYNEQFF
>-|TRBJ2-1|-|TRBV10-3
TGTGCCATCAGTGGTTTATATGGCGGCGAGAACTACAATGAGCAGTTCTTC
CAISGLYGGENYNEQFF
>-|TRBJ1-6|once|TRBV6-1
TGTGCCAGCAGGGAAAAGGGTTGGGAGACACCCCTCCACTTT
CASREKGWETPLHF
>TRBD1|TRBJ1-2|once|TRBV11-3
TGTGCCAGCAGCCTAAAACAGGGGGAGACCCTCTATGGCTACACCTTC
CASSLKQGETLYGYTF
>TRBD2|TRBJ2-3|-|TRBV15
TGTGCCACCAGCAGAGAGAGGTTAGCGGGGGCTAGCACAGATACGCAGTATTTT
CATSRERLAGASTDTQYF
>TRBD2|TRBJ2-6|-|TRBV4-3
TGCGCCAGCAGCCGCGACGGGGGGGAGGCTGGGGCCAACGTCCTGACTTTC
CASSRDGGEAGANVLTF
>TRBD2|TRBJ2-5|-|TRBV28
TGTGCCAGCAGCCCCGGCGGGGGGCCCCAAGAGACCCAGTACTTC
CASSPGGGPQETQYF
>TRBD1|TRBJ2-2|-|TRBV28
TGTGCCAGCGTACCGGGACAGGGGGTATCCGGGGAGCTGTTTTTT
CASVPGQGVSGELFF
>TRBD1|TRBJ2-2|once|TRBV7-2
TGTGCCAGCAGCAGAGGGACAGGGATAACCGGGGAGCTGTTTTTT
CASSRGTGITGELFF
>TRBD1|TRBJ1-1|-|TRBV2
TGTGCCAGCAGTACCGACTCAGACAGGGGGCTTGAAGCTTTCTTT
CASSTDSDRGLEAFF
>TRBD1|TRBJ1-1|once|TRBV28
TGTGCCAGCACCCTGGGACAGGGGAAAGCTTTCTTT
CASTLGQGKAFF
>-|TRBJ1-2|-|TRBV18
TGTGCCAGCTCACCAGGGCCCAACTATGGCTACACCTTC
CASSPGPNYGYTF
>-|TRBJ1-1|few|TRBV4-3
TGCGCCAGCAGCCAAGGGCAGGTAGCTGAAGCTTTCTTT
CASSQGQVAEAFF
>-|TRBJ2-7|few|TRBV5-5
TGTGCCAGCAGCCAGTCTAGCGAGCAGTACTTC
CASSQSSEQYF
>-|TRBJ1-5|-|TRBV19
TGTGCCAGTAGTATAACTGCCGTTCAGCCCCAGCATTTT
CASSITAVQPQHF
>TRBD2|TRBJ2-7|-|TRBV9
TGTGCCAGCAGCGGCAGTAGCGGGAATCCCTACGAGCAGTACTTC
CASSGSSGNPYEQYF
>TRBD2|TRBJ2-7|-|TRBV7-9
TGTGCCAGCAGCCCTCCCGGCGGGAGGGGAGTTTCCTACGAGCAGTACTTC
CASSPPGGRGVSYEQYF
>-|TRBJ2-2|-|TRBV7-2
TGTGCCAGCAGCTTAGGTAGTGCCGGGGAGCTGTTTTTT
CASSLGSAGELFF
>-|TRBJ1-1|-|TRBV6-1
TGTGCCAGCACGGGAAACACTGAAGCTTTCTTT
CASTGNTEAFF
>TRBD1|TRBJ1-1|-|TRBV4-1
TGCGCCAGCAGCGTATTACAGGGGCGAGTTGAAGCTTTCTTT
CASSVLQGRVEAFF
>TRBD2|TRBJ2-1|-|TRBV9
TGTGCCAGCAGCGTCACGGGGGGAGGCCCGGAATACAATGAGCAGTTCTTC
CASSVTGGGPEYNEQFF
>-|TRBJ1-5|-|TRBV7-2
TGTGCCAGCAGCACAGGGCGCGATCAGCCCCAGCATTTT
CASSTGRDQPQHF
>-|TRBJ1-6|-|TRBV28
TGTGCCAGCAGTTTCTCAGGCGCTAATTCACCCCTCCACTTT
CASSFSGANSPLHF
>TRBD2|TRBJ2-1|-|TRBV7-8
TGTGCCAGCAGCGCTCCGGGACTAGCGGGATACAATGAGCAGTTCTTC
CASSAPGLAGYNEQFF